The present entry profiles one T cell receptor (beta chain) with its context. Germline CDR1 and CDR2: SGHTA and FQGTGA. Trimming took 0 bases from V and 8 from J, leaving 10 bases between them. This CDR3 spans 13 amino acids. These data belong to a study of blood T cell repertoires in COVID-19. The repertoire was sequenced with immunoSEQ multiplex PCR; TCRdb's copy has only in-frame clones and lacks some. The sample carries some 250,000 clones, 90% to 95% recorded once. This sequence originates from a human donor in a cohort exposed to, infected with or recovered from COVID-19 (not recorded which). The donor label of this sample is uncertain. The rearrangement links TRBV7-3 to TRBJ1-2; D call uncertain. Material: PBMCs or T cells enriched from blood (not recorded which). CDR3 sequence reads: CASSLTAGGGYTF. The CDR3 DNA reads TGTGCCAGCAGCTTAACCGCTGGCGGGGGCTACACCTTC.